What follows describes a single TCR beta chain. The target antigen is unknown. This entry is derived from a study of OX40 agonist ivuxolimab in advanced cancers. Study-wide background: Patients in the trial were receiving intravenous ivuxolimab every 2 weeks, at doses of 0.01 to 10 mg/kg.

The germline CDR1 and CDR2 sequences are SGDLS and YYNGEE. The CDR3 is 13 amino acids. V lost 1 base and J 5 bases, leaving 9 bases between the germline ends. The study, taken as a whole, reports: Still undetermined is the antigen specificity of the expanded peripheral T cells.

Assay used: immunoSEQ multiplex PCR; TCRdb lists only in-frame clones, some missing. The data hold roughly 67,000 clones, with approximately 87% observed a single time. The source was CD4+ or CD8+ T cells sorted from blood, collected in a trial of the OX40 agonist ivuxolimab. This clonotype was obtained from an adult with an advanced solid tumor such as melanoma, head and neck, liver or kidney cancer. The V call is TRBV9, the J call TRBJ1-1; D gene ambiguous. In DNA form, the CDR3 reads TGTGCCAGCAGCGTACAGGCTTGGACTGAAGCTTTCTTT. Translation: CASSVQAWTEAFF.